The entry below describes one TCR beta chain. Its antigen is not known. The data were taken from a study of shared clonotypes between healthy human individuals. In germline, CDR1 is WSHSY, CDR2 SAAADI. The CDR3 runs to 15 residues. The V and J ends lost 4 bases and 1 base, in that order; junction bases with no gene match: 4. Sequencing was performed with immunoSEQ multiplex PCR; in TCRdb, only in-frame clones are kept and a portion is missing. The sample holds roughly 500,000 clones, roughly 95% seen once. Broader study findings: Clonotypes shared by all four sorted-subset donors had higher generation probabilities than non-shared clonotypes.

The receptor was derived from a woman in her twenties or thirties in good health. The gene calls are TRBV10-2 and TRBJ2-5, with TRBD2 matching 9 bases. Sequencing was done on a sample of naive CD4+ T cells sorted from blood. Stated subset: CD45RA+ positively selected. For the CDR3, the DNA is TGCGCCAGCAGTGGACTAGCGGCAACCCAAGAGACCCAGTACTTC. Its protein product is CASSGLAATQETQYF.